This passage covers 17 T cell receptor beta chains from one sample sequenced in a study of T cell responses to AZD1222 COVID-19 vaccine. The method was immunoSEQ multiplex PCR; TCRdb's version includes in-frame clones alone and lacks a portion of them. The sample shows about 85,000 clones, roughly 85% of them seen only once. Sequencing used peripheral blood, obtained 28 days after the second AZD1222 dose. All receptors derive from an adult who received the AZD1222 COVID-19 vaccine.

V usage is TRBV9 and J usage is TRBJ2-2; 12 nucleotides align to TRBD1. CDR1 is SGDLS and CDR2 is YYNGEE in the germline V gene. This CDR3 is 16 amino acids long. With 4 bases clipped from V and 6 bases from J, the junction kept 7 bases outside the gene matches. The CDR3 sequence is CASSPGTGGLAGELFF. The CDR3 coding sequence is TGTGCCAGCAGCCCCGGGACAGGGGGCTTGGCCGGGGAGCTGTTTTTT. The variable domain in full, completed from reference TRBV9 and TRBJ2-2, reads DSGVTQTPKHLITATGQRVTLRCSPRSGDLSVYWYQQSLDQGLQFLIQYYNGEERAKGNILERFSAQQFPDLHSELNLSSLELGDSALYFCASSPGTGGLAGELFFGEGSRLTVL.

The chain joins TRBV29-1 to TRBJ1-1; 7 nucleotides agree with TRBD1. CDR1 and CDR2 from the germline V gene are SQVTM and ANQGSEA. V lost 4 bases to trimming and J lost 0 bases; unmatched junction nucleotides: 8. This CDR3 is built from 15 residues. CDR3 in amino acids: CSVGQGGSLNTEAFF. The CDR3 DNA is TGCAGCGTTGGACAGGGAGGCTCTTTGAACACTGAAGCTTTCTTT.

The gene calls are TRBV5-5 and TRBJ2-1, with D maybe TRBD2 (5 bases). Germline V gene sequence: CDR1 SGHKS, CDR2 YYEKEE (reference sequence). This CDR3 spans 18 amino acids. Trimming cost V 0 bases and J 7 bases, with 23 bases left between them. DNA for the CDR3: TGTGCCAGCAGCTTGGGGGAACTGAGAATAGTCCGGGATAATGAGCAGTTCTTC. It is translated as CASSLGELRIVRDNEQFF.

J is TRBJ2-3 and V is TRBV10-1; D tentatively reads TRBD1 or TRBD2 (5 bases each). Trimming removed 4 bases from V and 5 bases from J, with 16 bases in between. Germline V gene sequence: CDR1 WNHNN, CDR2 SYGVQD (reference sequence). CDR3 length equals 15 residues. The CDR3 loop reads CASSGGPGKRDTQYF. In DNA, the CDR3 is TGCGCCAGCAGTGGGGGACCCGGAAAGAGAGATACGCAGTATTTT.

The rearrangement uses TRBV18 and TRBJ2-4, with TRBD1 identical over 9 bases. V gave up 3 bases and J gave up 4 bases; unmatched junction bases: 4. The CDR3 length is 15 residues. Germline values: CDR1 KGHSH, CDR2 LQKENI. CDR3 bases: TGTGCCAGCTCACCGGGACAGGGTTCGAAAAACATTCAGTACTTC. This translates into CASSPGQGSKNIQYF.

Written as DNA, the CDR3 is TGTGCCAGCAGCTTAGAGGGCCGCACAGATACGCAGTATTTT. Translating it yields CASSLEGRTDTQYF. The V and J genes are TRBV7-8 and TRBJ2-3; unclear D gene. The CDR3 runs 14 residues. V was cut by 1 base and J by 1 base, with 6 bases left in between. Germline values: CDR1 SGHVS, CDR2 FQNEAQ.

This rearrangement joins TRBV7-2 to TRBJ2-7; D possibly matches TRBD1 or TRBD2 (5 bases each). The germline CDR1 and CDR2 sequences are SGHTA and FQGNSA. The CDR3 spans 13 residues. V lost 4 bases and J 2 bases, leaving 9 bases between the germline ends. The CDR3 loop reads CASSWGSTYEQYF. CDR3 DNA: TGTGCCAGCAGCTGGGGGAGTACCTACGAGCAGTACTTC.

V is TRBV30 and J is TRBJ1-5; tentatively, D is TRBD1 (5 bases). Germline V gene lookup returns CDR1 GTSNPN and CDR2 SVGIG (reference sequence). V was clipped by 0 bases and J by 0 bases, with 9 bases between them. This CDR3 comprises 15 residues. The CDR3: CAWSVRGFSNQPQHF. CDR3 bases: TGTGCCTGGAGTGTACGGGGGTTTAGCAATCAGCCCCAGCATTTT. The full variable domain, its missing parts supplied by reference TRBV30 and TRBJ1-5, is SQTIHQWPATLVQPVGSPLSLECTVEGTSNPNLYWYRQAAGRGLQLLFYSVGIGQISSEVPQNLSASRPQDRQFILSSKKLLLSDSGFYLCAWSVRGFSNQPQHFGDGTRLSIL.

This chain joins TRBV5-1 and TRBJ2-3; a possible D gene is TRBD1 (6 bases). The CDR3 runs to 15 residues. Trimming removed 6 bases at V and 4 bases at J, with 18 bases between. The germline CDR1 and CDR2 sequences are SGHRS and YFSETQ. The CDR3 region is CASTRPTGTSDTQYF. CDR3 nucleotides: TGCGCCAGCACCAGACCGACAGGTACCTCAGATACGCAGTATTTT.

The CDR3 region has the DNA TGTGCCAGCAGTTTAAATAGCGGATCCTACGAGCAGTACTTC. Translated: CASSLNSGSYEQYF. The genes are TRBV27 and TRBJ2-7; TRBD2 might be the D (6 bases). CDR1 is MNHEY and CDR2 is SMNVEV in the germline V gene (reference sequence). The CDR3 consists of 14 residues. V gave up 2 bases and J gave up 1 base, with 9 bases separating them.

This chain's CDR3 is CASSMVQGATGELFF. The CDR3 coding sequence is TGTGCCAGTAGTATGGTACAGGGGGCGACCGGGGAGCTGTTTTTT. This chain joins TRBV19 and TRBJ2-2; 9 positions agree with TRBD1. V lost 3 bases and J lost 5; bases outside the gene matches: 4. From germline, CDR1 is LNHDA and CDR2 SQIVND (reference sequence). This CDR3 is 15 amino acids long.

This chain joins TRBV9 and TRBJ1-2; no clear D gene. V was cut by 5 bases and J by 2 bases, with 4 bases left in between. This CDR3 has 11 residues. CDR1 is SGDLS and CDR2 is YYNGEE in the germline V gene. CDR3 DNA: TGTGCCAGCAGTAACAACTATGGCTACACCTTC. Translating gives CASSNNYGYTF.

The chain uses TRBV7-9 and TRBJ2-1; the D is unclear. The CDR3 contains 11 residues. Germline values: CDR1 SEHNR, CDR2 FQNEAQ (reference sequence). V was pared by 3 bases and J by 8 bases, with 5 bases between. For the CDR3, the DNA is TGTGCCAGCAGCTTTATCCATGAGCAGTTCTTC. It translates to CASSFIHEQFF.

The J gene is TRBJ2-7, the V gene TRBV29-1, with 8 bases that match TRBD1. The V and J ends lost 5 bases and 7 bases, in that order; junction bases with no gene match: 7. The CDR3 sequence is 12 residues long. Per the germline V gene, CDR1 is SQVTM and CDR2 is ANQGSEA. CDR3 in amino acids: CSVWQGAGEQYF. CDR3 DNA: TGCAGCGTTTGGCAGGGGGCGGGAGAGCAGTACTTC.

The genes are TRBV7-2 and TRBJ2-1; maybe TRBD2 (7 bases). CDR1 SGHTA and CDR2 FQGNSA come from the germline V gene. Deletions cut 5 bases from V and 8 bases from J, with 16 bases between. The CDR3 loop spans 14 amino acids. Written as DNA, the CDR3 is TGTGCCAGCAGCCCAAGACTAGCAGGGGATGAGCAGTTCTTC. Encoded protein: CASSPRLAGDEQFF.

The chain links TRBV27 to TRBJ1-4; D gene ambiguous. V was cut by 6 bases and J by 2 bases, with 10 bases left in between. CDR3 length: 14 residues. In germline, CDR1 is MNHEY, CDR2 SMNVEV (reference sequence). This chain's CDR3 is CASRLGSTNEKLFF. The DNA for the CDR3 is TGTGCCAGCAGACTAGGGTCGACTAATGAAAAACTGTTTTTT.

This chain uses TRBV19 with TRBJ2-1; perhaps TRBD1 as D (6 bases). With 5 bases removed from V and 5 bases from J, the gap between germline ends came to 10 bases. CDR1 and CDR2 (germline): LNHDA, SQIVND (reference sequence). The CDR3 has 13 amino acids. For the CDR3, the DNA is TGTGCCAGTAGTTCGACAGGTGACAATGAGCAGTTCTTC. It specifies CASSSTGDNEQFF.